This entry lists 14 T cell receptor beta chains sequenced from one sample in a study of cytomegalovirus exposure and HLA in healthy donors. Use of 60 Vbeta and 13 Jbeta primers characterized the PCR. The repertoire was sequenced with immunoSEQ multiplex PCR; TCRdb's copy has only in-frame clones and lacks some. The table lists approximately 220,000 clones, less than 85% of them singletons. The sample taken for sequencing was PBMCs. The receptors shown here come from a man aged 18 to 30 in good health and CMV-seronegative.

V gene TRBV7-9 combines with J gene TRBJ2-1; TRBD1 matches at 8 bases. V gave up 4 bases and J gave up 2 bases; unmatched junction bases: 13. Germline V gene sequence: CDR1 SEHNR, CDR2 FQNEAQ (reference sequence). This CDR3 contains 18 residues. The CDR3: CASSCRRNRGNTYNEQFF. As DNA, the CDR3 is TGTGCCAGCAGCTGTCGGAGAAACAGGGGGAACACCTACAATGAGCAGTTCTTC. The full variable domain, its missing parts supplied by reference TRBV7-9 and TRBJ2-1, is DTGVSQNPRHKITKRGQNVTFRCDPISEHNRLYWYRQTLGQGPEFLTYFQNEAQLEKSRLLSDRFSAERPKGSFSTLEIQRTEQGDSAMYLCASSCRRNRGNTYNEQFFGPGTRLTVL.

The CDR3 protein is CASSEWDSYTGELFF. The CDR3 DNA is TGTGCCAGCAGTGAATGGGACAGCTACACCGGGGAGCTGTTTTTT. The gene calls are TRBV25-1 and TRBJ2-2; 7 nucleotides match TRBD1. The CDR3 runs to 15 residues. V gave up 1 base and J gave up 3 bases; unmatched junction bases: 2. Per germline, CDR1 MGHDK and CDR2 SYGVNS.

This chain uses TRBV29-1 with TRBJ1-1, with D possibly TRBD1 on 6 matching bases. Trimming removed 7 bases at V and 8 bases at J, with 14 bases between. The length of the CDR3 is 11 residues. Germline V lookup: CDR1 SQVTM, CDR2 ANQGSEA. CDR3 coding DNA: TGCAGCGCCAGAACGACAGGCGAAGCTTTCTTT. This gives the protein CSARTTGEAFF.

This chain links TRBV30 with TRBJ2-2; TRBD2 matches 11 bases. The CDR3 extends over 14 amino acids. Germline CDR1 and CDR2: GTSNPN and SVGIG (reference sequence). Unmatched junction bases numbered 6, after V lost 7 bases and J lost 5 bases. The CDR3 bases are TGTGCCTTTAGACTAGCGGGGAGGACCGGGGAGCTGTTTTTT. Translated: CAFRLAGRTGELFF.

The genes are TRBV19 and TRBJ2-2; D not certain. Deletions cut 2 bases from V and 2 bases from J, with 6 bases between. The CDR3 is made up of 14 amino acids. The germline CDR1 and CDR2 sequences are LNHDA and SQIVND (reference sequence). CDR3 in amino acids: CASSININTGELFF. The CDR3 nucleotides read TGTGCCAGTAGTATAAACATAAACACCGGGGAGCTGTTTTTT.

The rearrangement uses TRBV4-2 and TRBJ2-2; 13 nucleotides match TRBD2. CDR1 is LGHNA, CDR2 YNFKEQ, per germline. This CDR3 contains 18 residues. The V gene end was trimmed by 0 bases and the J gene end by 4 bases; junction bases not matched to a gene: 5. The CDR3 loop is CASSQDGTSGRGTGELFF. In DNA form, the CDR3 reads TGTGCCAGCAGCCAAGATGGTACTAGCGGGAGGGGCACCGGGGAGCTGTTTTTT.

This chain connects TRBV27 to TRBJ1-1; D is undetermined. The CDR3 length is 11 residues. The V gene's germline CDR1 is MNHEY and CDR2 SMNVEV (reference sequence). V lost 3 bases to trimming and J lost 5 bases, with 4 bases between them. The CDR3 is CASSFGTEAFF. CDR3 bases: TGTGCCAGCAGTTTCGGGACTGAAGCTTTCTTT.

J is TRBJ2-5 and V is TRBV5-1, with D unresolved. Trimming took 1 base from V and 3 from J, leaving 13 bases between them. This CDR3 has 15 amino acids. CDR1 SGHRS and CDR2 YFSETQ come from the germline V gene. The CDR3 sequence: CASSLWPGPKETQYF. For the CDR3, the DNA is TGCGCCAGCAGCTTGTGGCCAGGCCCTAAAGAGACCCAGTACTTC. The whole variable domain, remainder taken from reference TRBV5-1 and TRBJ2-5, is KAGVTQTPRYLIKTRGQQVTLSCSPISGHRSVSWYQQTPGQGLQFLFEYFSETQRNKGNFPGRFSGRQFSNSRSEMNVSTLELGDSALYLCASSLWPGPKETQYFGPGTRLLVL.

The rearrangement links TRBV28 to TRBJ1-1; 7 bases are a match to TRBD1. Germline CDR1 is MDHEN and CDR2 is SYDVKM. The CDR3 length is 14 residues. V shed 5 bases and J 4 bases; nucleotides not matched to a gene: 7. The CDR3 region has the DNA TGTGCCAGCAGTCCCCCGACAGGGTCCACTGAAGCTTTCTTT. Translation: CASSPPTGSTEAFF. Full variable domain (remainder filled in from reference TRBV28 and TRBJ1-1): DVKVTQSSRYLVKRTGEKVFLECVQDMDHENMFWYRQDPGLGLRLIYFSYDVKMKEKGDIPEGYSVSREKKERFSLILESASTNQTSMYLCASSPPTGSTEAFFGQGTRLTVV.

This rearrangement joins TRBV7-9 to TRBJ2-1, with 9 bases lining up with TRBD2. CDR1 is SEHNR and CDR2 is FQNEAQ in the germline V gene (reference sequence). The CDR3 consists of 17 residues. J was trimmed by 4 bases and V by 5 bases; bases with no gene match: 12. CDR3 bases: TGTGCCAGCAGCCAAACTAGCGGGCCCATTCTATACAATGAGCAGTTCTTC. Translated: CASSQTSGPILYNEQFF.

V usage is TRBV6-1 and J usage is TRBJ2-1; D is unclear. V was trimmed by 3 bases and J by 9 bases, leaving 9 bases between them. The length of the CDR3 is 12 residues. Germline loops: CDR1 MNHNS, CDR2 SASEGT. For the CDR3, the DNA is TGTGCCAGCAGTGATGGGCCTTTTGAGCAGTTCTTC. Translated, it gives CASSDGPFEQFF.

The genes are TRBV28 and TRBJ2-4; TRBD1 is a possible D gene (5 bases). The germline V and J ends were trimmed by 5 bases and 4 bases, with 18 bases remaining between them. Germline V lookup: CDR1 MDHEN, CDR2 SYDVKM. The CDR3 covers 16 residues. CDR3 DNA: TGTGCCAGCAGTCCGAGGAGTGTGGGGCGGAAAAACATTCAGTACTTC. Amino acids: CASSPRSVGRKNIQYF.

The chain has TRBV5-4 and TRBJ2-5; TRBD1 is a possible D gene (6 bases). In germline, CDR1 is SGHNT, CDR2 YYREEE (reference sequence). Trimming took off 5 bases at V and 2 bases at J, with 10 bases between the two ends. This CDR3 comprises 13 residues. This chain's CDR3 is CASSRDNQETQYF. CDR3 bases: TGTGCCAGCAGTCGGGACAATCAAGAGACCCAGTACTTC.

The gene calls are TRBV5-1 and TRBJ2-2; D is possibly TRBD2 (5 bases). The CDR3 has 16 amino acids. Germline V gives CDR1 SGHRS, CDR2 YFSETQ. V gave up 0 bases and J gave up 3 bases, with 12 bases separating them. The DNA of the CDR3 is TGCGCCAGCAGCTTGGCCCAGGACTTATACACCGGGGAGCTGTTTTTT. Translation gives CASSLAQDLYTGELFF.